A single sample is the source of the 2 T cell receptor beta chains below, sequenced in a study of blood T cells in healthy people across ages. Using a J-beta primer mix together with a sample-barcoded 5' primer, a second PCR was run for about 6 to 12 cycles. TCRdb re-derived calls from the 5' RACE reads in MiXCR, one entry per CDR3 protein. The data hold about 720,000 distinct CDR3 sequences, with 22% observed a single time. Sequenced material: blood. These receptors were collected from an older man in good health.

As regards this clonotype: Germline and junction disagree at one end, which may indicate a read error. The V call is TRBV15, the J call TRBJ2-1, with TRBD1 matching over 9 bases. The V gene's germline CDR1 is LNHNV and CDR2 YYDKDF (reference sequence). This CDR3 has 14 amino acids. CDR3 region: CATSTLDRGNEKFF. The CDR3, as DNA: TGTGCCACCAGCACCTTGGACAGGGGCAATGAGAAGTTCTTC. The entire variable domain, with the rest obtained from reference TRBV15 and TRBJ2-1, is as follows: DAMVIQNPRYQVTQFGKPVTLSCSQTLNHNVMYWYQQKSSQAPKLLFHYYDKDFNNEADTPDNFQSRRPNTSFCFLDIRSPGLGDTAMYLCATSTLDRGNEKFFGPGTRLTVL.

This clonotype occurred many times. V usage is TRBV7-9 and J usage is TRBJ2-7; 7 bases agree with TRBD2. V trimming: 4 bases; J trimming: 3 bases; junction bases outside the gene matches: 6. This CDR3 has 14 residues. Germline assignment: CDR1 SEHNR and CDR2 FQNEAQ (reference sequence). The CDR3 bases are TGTGCCAGCAGCTCGACCCGGGAGGTCTACGAGCAGTACTTC. Translation gives CASSSTREVYEQYF.